Below are 5 T cell receptor beta chains sequenced from a single sample in a study of T cells in Graves' hyperthyroidism and ophthalmopathy. Authors of the study amplified TCR beta CDR3 regions from RNA transcripts. In the first-round RT-PCR of the TCR CDR3, the HTBI primer set was used. From the multiplex PCR reads, TCRdb called clonotypes with MiXCR, one entry per CDR3 protein. The table has over 650,000 distinct CDR3 sequences, just under 45% seen once. Sequenced: peripheral blood or thyroid tissue (not recorded which). These receptors were collected from an adult man with Graves' disease, either hyperthyroidism or ophthalmopathy (not recorded which).

The CDR3 reads CASTPPQGGYTF. CDR3 in DNA: TGTGCCAGCACCCCACCCCAGGGCGGCTACACCTTC. The J gene is TRBJ1-2, the V gene TRBV7-9, with D maybe TRBD1 (5 bases). Germline V CDR1 and CDR2: SEHNR, FQNEAQ (reference sequence). The CDR3 is 12 residues long. Between the trimmed V and J ends, which lost 7 bases and 8 bases, there was a span of 14 bases.

Turning to this clonotype: Compared with germline, one end of the junction differs, possibly owing to a read error. The chain uses TRBV10-3 and TRBJ2-5; 7 nucleotides align to TRBD1. This CDR3 is built from 16 residues. Per the germline V gene, CDR1 is ENHRY and CDR2 is SYGVKD. CDR3 protein: CASSETPNRGSETQYF. The CDR3 DNA follows: TGTGCCAGCAGTGAAACCCCCAACAGGGGTAGTGAGACCCAGTACTTC.

This clonotype was seen many times. The chain couples TRBV7-8 to TRBJ2-5; 13 bases fit TRBD2. Germline trimming cut 4 bases from V and 4 bases from J; bases unmatched to any gene: 9. CDR1 and CDR2 (germline): SGHVS, FQNEAQ. The CDR3 sequence is 17 residues long. The CDR3 DNA reads as TGTGCCAGCAGCTCTACCCCCCGACTAGCGGGGGGAGAGACCCAGTACTTC. Protein: CASSSTPRLAGGETQYF.

This clonotype was observed at least ten times. The chain couples TRBV24-1 to TRBJ1-2; D may be TRBD1 (6 bases). The CDR3 has 14 residues. The germline CDR1 and CDR2 sequences are KGHDR and SFDVKD. V was trimmed by 3 bases and J by 8 bases, leaving 15 bases between them. The CDR3 bases are TGTGCCACCAGTGATACTGGGACACCGTGGGGCTACACCTTC. It encodes CATSDTGTPWGYTF.

This clonotype occurred a few times. The gene calls are TRBV9 and TRBJ2-7; D might be TRBD1 or TRBD2, each matching 5 bases. Germline CDR1 reads SGDLS; CDR2 reads YYNGEE. The CDR3 runs to 14 residues. Trimming cost V 6 bases and J 2 bases, with 15 bases left between them. This CDR3 reads CASTRTGHPYEQYF. DNA of the CDR3: TGTGCCAGCACCCGAACGGGGCACCCCTACGAGCAGTACTTC.